Listed below are T cell receptor beta chains from one sample, sequenced in a study of beta chain features in type 1 diabetes. Using immunoSEQ multiplex PCR, the repertoire was profiled, and TCRdb retains in-frame clones only, with some absent. The repertoire consists of about 900,000 clones, with roughly 16% occurring once and the leading ten covering 0.023%. Sequencing was carried out using naive CD4+ T cells from blood. All receptors derive from a woman younger than 30 in good health. CDR3s include the opening cysteine and the closing phenylalanine or tryptophan. D genes are given only for firm matches. Some rows mark clone size as missing; the rest say once, few, many or name a class of expanded clone.

J gene	clone size	V gene	D gene	CDR3 DNA	CDR3 protein
TRBJ2-6	many	TRBV7-8	-	TGTGCCAGCAGCTTCTCTGGGGCCAACGTCCTGACTTTC	CASSFSGANVLTF
TRBJ2-5	-	TRBV20-1	-	TGCAGTGCTGGGAAAGAGACCCAGTACTTC	CSAGKETQYF
TRBJ2-1	-	TRBV5-1	TRBD2	TGCGCCAGCAGCTTAGGACTAGCTGAGCAGTTCTTC	CASSLGLAEQFF
TRBJ2-1	-	TRBV5-4	TRBD2	TGTGCCAGCAGTCAGGTGACTAGCATAAATGAGCAGTTCTTC	CASSQVTSINEQFF
TRBJ1-2	-	TRBV7-2	-	TGTGCCAGCAGAGGGGACCGCTATGGCTACACCTTC	CASRGDRYGYTF
TRBJ1-5	few	TRBV4-3	-	TGCGCCAGCAGCCAAGTTCCATCTTCGGCGGGGAGGCAGCCCCAGCATTTT	CASSQVPSSAGRQPQHF
TRBJ2-5	few	TRBV25-1	TRBD2	TGTGCCAGCAGTGACGGGAGGGGCCAAGAGACCCAGTACTTC	CASSDGRGQETQYF
TRBJ2-1	-	TRBV27	TRBD2	TGTGCCAGCAGTTTTAGGGGTAGCGGGTCCTACAATGAGCAGTTCTTC	CASSFRGSGSYNEQFF
TRBJ2-1	few	TRBV10-3	-	TGTGCCGCATCCACACTTCTACCTTCCTACAATGAGCAGTTCTTC	CAASTLLPSYNEQFF
TRBJ2-1	few	TRBV14	-	TGTGCCAGCAGCCGCTACAATGAGCAGTTCTTC	CASSRYNEQFF
TRBJ2-7	few	TRBV28	TRBD1	TGTGCCAGCAGTTTATGGGGACAGCGTCCCTACGAGCAGTACTTC	CASSLWGQRPYEQYF
TRBJ2-7	few	TRBV5-6	-	TGTGCCAGCAGCCTGAGGCCTGAGGGGAGACAGGACTCCTACGAGCAGTACTTC	CASSLRPEGRQDSYEQYF
TRBJ2-7	few	TRBV7-9	-	TGTGCCAGCAGCTTTGGGGGTACGTACGAGCAGTACTTC	CASSFGGTYEQYF
TRBJ2-3	few	TRBV27	TRBD2	TGTGCCAGCAGCCCGACCCTTAGCGGGAGGGCCTCGAATACGCAGTATTTT	CASSPTLSGRASNTQYF
TRBJ1-2	-	TRBV28	TRBD1	TGTGCCAGCAGTGACGGACAGGGGACTAACTATGGCTACACCTTC	CASSDGQGTNYGYTF